The present T cell receptor beta chain was sequenced within a study of neurological immune-mediated disorders. Study results and caveats: In HTLV-1-associated myelopathy, TCR clonal expansion was greatest, and in multiple sclerosis it was least, below healthy controls. The absence of any CDR3 amino acid sequence shared by expanded clones across subjects suggests that repertoires were private in all groups.

Many counts were recorded for this clonotype. Its antigen is not identified. Sorted libraries were made with some 1 million CD4+ or CD8+ T cells. The J segment lost 7 bases and the V segment lost 2 bases, leaving 8 bases of the junction unmatched. Germline-derived CDR1 and CDR2 are SGHDT and YYEEEE. This CDR3 has 15 amino acids. The cDNA was produced through 5'RACE with 10-nucleotide random UMIs. TCRdb ran MiXCR on the 5' RACE reads and lists one entry per CDR3 protein. The repertoire consists of around 20,000 distinct CDR3 sequences, with less than 15% occurring once and the leading ten covering 6.5% to 9%.

Sequences were obtained from CD4+ T cells from blood. The clonotype originates from a woman aged 55 to 70 with HTLV-1-associated myelopathy (HAM/TSP). The chain uses TRBV5-6 and TRBJ1-4, with 7 bases aligning to TRBD1. CDR3 sequence: CASSFGTALGEKLFF. In nucleotides, the CDR3 is TGTGCCAGCAGCTTCGGGACAGCCCTAGGTGAAAAACTGTTTTTT.